A single count supports the clone carrying this T cell receptor beta chain. Its antigen is unidentified. The sample belongs to a study of shared clonotypes between healthy human individuals. General observations from the study: About 5% was the fraction of naive CD4 clonotypes found shared across a few donors.

This CDR3 is built from 14 residues. V gave up 4 bases and J gave up 5 bases; unmatched junction bases: 7. Germline lookup yields CDR1 SGHNT and CDR2 YYREEE (reference sequence). Profiling relied on immunoSEQ multiplex PCR, and the TCRdb table lists in-frame clones only, not all of them. This sample carries 1.6 million or so clones, around 98.5% of them seen once, and the ten largest clones take approximately 0.38%. The sequenced sample was naive CD4+ T cells sorted from blood. The subset was: CD45RA+ positively selected. This TCR was recovered from a man aged 25 to 45 in good health. The genes are TRBV5-4 and TRBJ2-5; 8 positions agree with TRBD1. CDR3: CASSPNRGVETQYF. For the CDR3, the DNA is TGTGCCAGCAGCCCAAACAGGGGGGTGGAGACCCAGTACTTC.